This TCR beta chain was documented in a study of T cells after yellow fever vaccination. There are many counts of this clonotype. This CDR3 has 15 residues. TCRdb reanalysed the 5' RACE reads using MiXCR and keeps one entry per CDR3 protein. The sample has 100,000 to 150,000 distinct CDR3 sequences, 13% to 15% seen once. The sequence was collected from a man in his late teens or twenties who received the YFV17D yellow fever vaccine. Sequenced here: CD8+ T cells sorted from PBMCs, sampled 5 days after the yellow fever booster vaccination. The chain recombines TRBV21-1 with TRBJ1-2; whether TRBD1, the table's D call, matches the DNA was not checked. TRBV21-1 is termed a pseudogene. CDR3 amino acids: CASPRSPGAAYGYTF. The CDR3 coding sequence is TGTGCCAGCCCGCGCTCGCCAGGGGCCGCCTATGGCTACACCTTC.